The 15 T cell receptor beta chains listed next were all sequenced from one sample in a study of early T cells in non-severe SARS-CoV-2 infection. TCRdb redid the calling of the 5' RACE reads with MiXCR, one entry per CDR3 protein. The sample has around 100,000 distinct CDR3 sequences; over 15% are singletons. Sequenced input: whole blood. The source is an adult who was a healthcare worker with PCR-confirmed SARS-CoV-2 infection or an uninfected control (not recorded which).

This clonotype was detected a few times. In DNA form, the CDR3 reads TGTGCCAGCAGTGATGGGGCCGTGGGGGAGCAGTTCTTC. It yields the protein CASSDGAVGEQFF. The genes are TRBV2 and TRBJ2-1, with TRBD1 as a possible D gene (5 bases). Germline values: CDR1 SNHLY, CDR2 FYNNEI. This CDR3 comprises 13 residues. V was shortened by 3 bases and J by 10 bases, with 13 bases between the two germline ends.

This clonotype occurred a few times. The V gene is TRBV29-1, the J gene TRBJ2-3; D is undetermined. The CDR3 is 10 amino acids. V was shortened by 4 bases and J by 4 bases, with 3 bases between the two germline ends. CDR1 is SQVTM, CDR2 ANQGSEA, per germline. CDR3 sequence reads: CSVGSDTQYF. The CDR3 DNA sequence: TGCAGCGTTGGATCAGATACGCAGTATTTT.

The chain combines TRBV11-2 with TRBJ1-1; D ambiguous. Germline CDR1 SGHAT, CDR2 FQNNGV. This CDR3 comprises 11 residues. Trimming stripped 5 bases from V and 7 bases from J, with 8 bases between. CDR3 protein: CASSPVGEAFF. The CDR3 nucleotides read TGTGCCAGCAGCCCCGTGGGTGAAGCTTTCTTT.

The chain employs TRBV29-1 and TRBJ2-1; D tentatively reads TRBD1 or TRBD2 (6 bases each). V was trimmed by 0 bases and J by 12 bases, leaving 15 bases between them. Germline V gene lookup returns CDR1 SQVTM and CDR2 ANQGSEA. This CDR3 is 13 amino acids long. The CDR3: CSVEDVGGSWQFF. The CDR3 nucleotides read TGCAGCGTTGAAGACGTCGGGGGCTCGTGGCAGTTCTTC.

This clonotype was detected many times. J is TRBJ1-3 and V is TRBV3-1; D is unclear. The ends were cut back, 2 bases at V and 2 bases at J, with 1 base in the middle. This CDR3 has 12 residues. Germline V gene sequence: CDR1 LGHDT, CDR2 YNNKEL (reference sequence). CDR3 residues: CASSQTGNTIYF. CDR3 coding DNA: TGTGCCAGCAGCCAAACTGGAAACACCATATATTTT.

DNA of the CDR3: TGTGCCAGCAGTGCCGAGACTGATTGGAACACCGGGGAGCTGTTTTTT. This sequence encodes CASSAETDWNTGELFF. The chain joins TRBV6-5 to TRBJ2-2; D not certain. CDR1 MNHEY and CDR2 SVGAGI come from the germline V gene. V lost 5 bases to trimming and J lost 1 base, with 14 bases between them. This CDR3 is built from 16 residues.

Details on this clonotype: One end of the junction is discordant with germline, which a read error may explain. The chain combines TRBV6-2 or TRBV6-3 with TRBJ1-1; D remains ambiguous. The CDR3 is made up of 12 amino acids. The germline gives CDR1 MNHEY, CDR2 SVGEGT. CDR3 in DNA: TGTGGCAGCAGACCCAGGAGGACTGAAGCTTTCTTT. It encodes CGSRPRRTEAFF.

This clonotype was observed a handful of times. The chain uses TRBV12-3 or TRBV12-4 and TRBJ2-3, with 12 bases matching TRBD1. The CDR3 length is 20 residues. The V gene end was trimmed by 5 bases and the J gene end by 0 bases; junction bases not matched to a gene: 15. CDR3 region: CASSRWRDRGRGSSTDTQYF. CDR3 nucleotides: TGTGCCAGCAGTAGGTGGAGGGACAGGGGGCGAGGTTCTAGCACAGATACGCAGTATTTT.

A few counts support this clonotype. V gene TRBV6-2 or TRBV6-3 combines with J gene TRBJ2-1; 12 nucleotides match TRBD1. Germline trimming cut 1 base from V and 1 base from J; bases unmatched to any gene: 8. The length of the CDR3 is 19 residues. Germline V gene data show CDR1 as MNHEY and CDR2 as SVGEGT. This chain's CDR3 is CASSYLKGQGAYSYNEQFF. The CDR3 nucleotides read TGTGCCAGCAGTTACTTAAAGGGACAGGGGGCGTATTCCTACAATGAGCAGTTCTTC.

The chain employs TRBV29-1 and TRBJ2-7, with 9 bases aligning to TRBD1. The CDR3 consists of 13 residues. V lost 8 bases to trimming and J lost 1 base; unmatched junction nucleotides: 6. Germline V gene lookup returns CDR1 SQVTM and CDR2 ANQGSEA. The CDR3 protein is CSTWTGDSYEQYF. The DNA for the CDR3 is TGCAGCACTTGGACAGGGGATTCCTACGAGCAGTACTTC.

Regarding this clonotype: The junction differs from germline at one of its ends, possibly a read error. The J gene is TRBJ2-1, the V gene TRBV6-4; TRBD1 aligns across 11 bases. CDR3 length: 14 residues. The V gene's germline CDR1 is MRHNA and CDR2 SNTAGT. CDR3 sequence (DNA): TGTGGCAGCAGTGCCGGGACAGGGGGCAATGAGCAGTTCTTC. Translation gives CGSSAGTGGNEQFF.

The V gene is TRBV28, the J gene TRBJ2-4, with 8 bases that match TRBD1. The germline CDR1 and CDR2 sequences are MDHEN and SYDVKM. The CDR3 sequence is 15 residues long. V trimming: 4 bases; J trimming: 8 bases; junction bases outside the gene matches: 10. The DNA for the CDR3 is TGTGCCAGCAGTTCCAACAGGGGGGTGATTGACATTCAGTACTTC. Its translation: CASSSNRGVIDIQYF. Supplemented by reference TRBV28 and TRBJ2-4, the full variable domain reads DVKVTQSSRYLVKRTGEKVFLECVQDMDHENMFWYRQDPGLGLRLIYFSYDVKMKEKGDIPEGYSVSREKKERFSLILESASTNQTSMYLCASSSNRGVIDIQYFGAGTRLSVL.

This clonotype was recorded many times. The chain carries TRBV29-1 and TRBJ2-5; no definite D call. CDR1 is SQVTM and CDR2 is ANQGSEA in the germline V gene. Deletions cut 6 bases from V and 5 bases from J, with 7 bases between. The CDR3 runs 10 residues. Written as DNA, the CDR3 is TGCAGCGTCCTTTCGGAGACCCAGTACTTC. This translates into CSVLSETQYF. The whole variable domain, filled in from reference TRBV29-1 and TRBJ2-5, reads SAVISQKPSRDICQRGTSLTIQCQVDSQVTMMFWYRQQPGQSLTLIATANQGSEATYESGFVIDKFPISRPNLTFSTLTVSNMSPEDSSIYLCSVLSETQYFGPGTRLLVL.

This clonotype has a handful of counts. The chain links TRBV18 to TRBJ2-1, with TRBD2 matching 12 bases. The V gene's germline CDR1 is KGHSH and CDR2 LQKENI. This CDR3 region has 20 residues. V trimming: 2 bases; J trimming: 6 bases; junction bases outside the gene matches: 17. The CDR3 sequence: CASSPERLAGGPWGTNEQFF. In DNA, the CDR3 is TGTGCCAGCTCACCAGAGAGGCTAGCGGGAGGGCCCTGGGGAACCAATGAGCAGTTCTTC.

This clonotype came up a few times. The rearrangement joins TRBV29-1 to TRBJ2-7; D unresolved. The length of the CDR3 is 15 residues. Trimming stripped 3 bases from V and 0 bases from J, with 15 bases between. Per the germline V gene, CDR1 is SQVTM and CDR2 is ANQGSEA. In nucleotides, the CDR3 is TGCAGCGTTGAGCTAGGTCGTGACGGCTCCTACGAGCAGTACTTC. The encoded protein is CSVELGRDGSYEQYF.